Listed below are T cell receptor beta chains from one sample, sequenced in a study of response to subunit inactivated influenza vaccine. TCRdb re-called the RT-PCR reads with MiXCR, one entry per CDR3 protein. The repertoire holds over 800,000 distinct CDR3 sequences, with about 20% as singletons. The sample in question was PBMCs from blood, obtained more than 4 days after vaccination. The receptor set was obtained from a man between 50 and 59 years old who received an inactivated influenza vaccine. Each CDR3 is given with its conserved first and last residue. Each record gives: J gene, clone size, D gene, V gene, CDR3 protein, CDR3 DNA. A D gene is named only where the DNA matches it firmly. Clone size appears in some rows only: once, few, many, or a class for an expanded clone.

>TRBJ2-7|NA|NA|TRBV28
CASSFRDHSYEQYF
TGTGCCAGCAGTTTTAGGGACCACTCCTACGAGCAGTACTTC
>TRBJ2-1|NA|NA|TRBV6-6
CASSLWGDNEQFF
TGTGCCAGCAGTTTATGGGGGGACAATGAGCAGTTCTTC
>TRBJ2-3|few|NA|TRBV12-3/TRBV12-4
CASLGVRNTDTQYF
TGTGCCAGTTTAGGCGTTCGTAACACAGATACGCAGTATTTT
>TRBJ1-1|NA|NA|TRBV29-1
CSVQGQHTEAFF
TGCAGCGTGCAGGGTCAGCACACTGAAGCTTTCTTT
>TRBJ2-1|few|TRBD2|TRBV3-1
CASSQVERGPQGGQFF
TGTGCCAGCAGCCAAGTAGAGCGGGGGCCCCAGGGAGGGCAGTTCTTC
>TRBJ2-3|NA|NA|TRBV20-1
CSARKTGDTDTQYF
TGCAGTGCTAGGAAGACAGGAGACACAGATACGCAGTATTTT
>TRBJ2-7|few|TRBD2|TRBV3-1
CASSLSGRANEQYF
TGTGCCAGCAGCCTTAGCGGGAGGGCCAACGAGCAGTACTTC
>TRBJ2-1|few|NA|TRBV29-1
CSVDRGFNEQFF
TGCAGCGTTGATAGGGGCTTCAATGAGCAGTTCTTC
>TRBJ1-1|few|NA|TRBV11-2
CASSLFTGINMNTEAFF
TGTGCCAGCAGCTTATTCACAGGGATCAATATGAACACTGAAGCTTTCTTT
>TRBJ2-5|once|NA|TRBV18
CASLRGIQETQYF
TGTGCCAGCTTAAGGGGGATTCAAGAGACCCAGTACTTC
>TRBJ2-3|few|NA|TRBV14
CASSQDWNTDTQYF
TGTGCCAGCAGCCAAGATTGGAACACAGATACGCAGTATTTT
>TRBJ2-5|NA|NA|TRBV3-1
CASSQNLARWSSPQETQYF
TGTGCCAGCAGCCAAAATTTGGCTAGATGGTCCTCCCCACAAGAGACCCAGTACTTC
>TRBJ2-1|few|NA|TRBV20-1
CSAPSGPLSYNEQFF
TGCAGTGCTCCAAGCGGGCCCCTTTCCTACAATGAGCAGTTCTTC
>TRBJ1-2|NA|TRBD1|TRBV12-3/TRBV12-4
CASSLGQTTGYGYTF
TGTGCCAGCAGCCTGGGACAGACAACGGGCTATGGCTACACCTTC